The subject of this entry is one TCR beta chain. Its antigen is unknown. The germline gives CDR1 MGHRA, CDR2 YSYEKL. This CDR3 has 19 residues. V shed 1 base and J 5 bases; nucleotides not matched to a gene: 11. CD45RO-negative CD8 cells positively selected for CCR7 made up the naive population, which excluded terminally differentiated effector memory CD45RA+ cells. Only Caucasian adults living in Nashville, Tennessee served as donors. The sample belongs to a study of shared clonotypes between healthy human individuals. In the source study's methods: Quality scores were absent from the junction-only immunoSEQ sequences, so filtering differed. The data were produced by immunoSEQ multiplex PCR, yet TCRdb's version contains in-frame clones alone and is incomplete. V, J and clone size reflect that table, while D and trimming were determined from the DNA. The repertoire includes about 2 million clones, just under 95% of them detected once, and 0.9% to 1.5% sits in the top ten.

Findings of the study overall: Relative to clonotypes present in all four donors, those not shared had lower generation probabilities. Some naive CD4 clonotypes, 4% to 6%, turned up in common across several donors.

The rearrangement joins TRBV4-1 to TRBJ2-2; 12 bases line up with TRBD2. The source material was naive CD8+ T cells sorted from blood. This clonotype was obtained from a man aged 18 to 30 in good health. In DNA form, the CDR3 reads TGCGCCAGCAGCCAAGTAGGACTAGCGGGACAACGTAGTACCGGGGAGCTGTTTTTT. This sequence encodes CASSQVGLAGQRSTGELFF.